These 14 T cell receptor beta chains share one sample of origin, sequenced in a study of blood T cells in healthy people across ages. A second PCR, run for about 6 to 11 cycles, used a sample-barcoded 5' primer plus a J-beta primer mix. A single record per CDR3 protein comes from TCRdb applying MiXCR to the 5' RACE reads. Among roughly 1.4 million distinct CDR3 sequences listed, almost 60% were seen once. Sequencing used blood. Source of these receptors: a man between 18 and 35 years old in good health.

The gene calls are TRBV4-2 and TRBJ2-1; D might be TRBD1 or TRBD2, each matching 5 bases. The CDR3 contains 15 residues. Trimming removed 2 bases at V and 4 bases at J, with 12 bases between. Germline CDR1 is LGHNA and CDR2 is YNFKEQ. Here the CDR3 DNA reads TGTGCCAGCAGCCAATCTATAGGGGAGTACAATGAGCAGTTCTTC. It codes for CASSQSIGEYNEQFF.

The chain combines TRBV27 with TRBJ2-7, with a possible D match to TRBD2 (6 bases). Trimming took off 5 bases at V and 7 bases at J, with 15 bases between the two ends. CDR1 and CDR2 from the germline V gene are MNHEY and SMNVEV (reference sequence). The CDR3 length is 13 residues. CDR3 DNA: TGTGCCAGCAGTGAAAGGGGAGGTTGGGAGCAGTACTTC. Translating gives CASSERGGWEQYF.

This clonotype has only a few counts. J is TRBJ2-3 and V is TRBV29-1; 9 positions agree with TRBD1. Germline V gene lookup returns CDR1 SQVTM and CDR2 ANQGSEA. This CDR3 comprises 12 residues. V shed 6 bases and J 9 bases; nucleotides not matched to a gene: 7. CDR3 DNA: TGCAGCGTGGCACAGGGGGCTGAGACGCAGTATTTT. It translates to CSVAQGAETQYF.

This chain uses TRBV13 with TRBJ2-7, with 8 nucleotides matching TRBD2. This CDR3 spans 19 amino acids. Looked up from germline, CDR1 is PRHDT and CDR2 is FYEKMQ (reference sequence). J lost 2 bases, V lost 4 bases, and 19 bases had no gene match. The CDR3 sequence is CASSSLALGQRGKTYEQYF. As DNA, the CDR3 is TGTGCCAGCAGCTCTTTAGCCCTAGGACAGCGGGGGAAAACCTACGAGCAGTACTTC.

The chain uses TRBV15 and TRBJ2-7; TRBD1 matches 7 bases. This CDR3 region has 15 residues. Germline V gene sequence: CDR1 LNHNV, CDR2 YYDKDF (reference sequence). With 5 bases clipped from V and 3 bases from J, the junction kept 10 bases outside the gene matches. CDR3 coding DNA: TGTGCCACCAGCTTTGAATTGACAGGGAACTACGAGCAGTACTTC. Translating gives CATSFELTGNYEQYF. The full variable domain, its missing parts supplied by reference TRBV15 and TRBJ2-7, is DAMVIQNPRYQVTQFGKPVTLSCSQTLNHNVMYWYQQKSSQAPKLLFHYYDKDFNNEADTPDNFQSRRPNTSFCFLDIRSPGLGDTAMYLCATSFELTGNYEQYFGPGTRLTVT.

This chain joins TRBV4-3 and TRBJ2-2, with D perhaps matching TRBD1 (6 bases). The V gene's germline CDR1 is LGHNA and CDR2 YSLEER. The CDR3 is made up of 15 amino acids. V lost 3 bases, J lost 7 bases, and 15 bases lay in between. The CDR3 here is CASSQGTGSGGELFF. DNA of the CDR3: TGCGCCAGCAGCCAGGGAACAGGGTCGGGCGGGGAGCTGTTTTTT.

This clonotype was picked up a small number of times. This chain joins TRBV15 and TRBJ2-7; the match to TRBD1 covers 9 bases. The trim removed 7 bases at V and 7 bases at J, leaving 8 bases unmatched. The CDR3 is 13 amino acids. CDR1 and CDR2 (germline): LNHNV, YYDKDF (reference sequence). The chain's CDR3 is CATTRPGTGEQYF. In nucleotides, the CDR3 is TGTGCCACCACGAGACCAGGGACAGGGGAGCAGTACTTC.

This chain joins TRBV4-1 and TRBJ2-7; 14 positions match TRBD2. The closer fit of TRBJ2-5 to the DNA end suggests the J call may be wrong. In germline, CDR1 is MGHRA, CDR2 YSYEKL. CDR3 length: 18 residues. CDR3 nucleotide sequence: TGCGCCAGCAGCCAAGAACGGGGCGGGACTAGCGGGAGAAAGACCCAGTACTTC. Its protein product is CASSQERGGTSGRKTQYF.

The chain carries TRBV6-5 and TRBJ2-2; D remains ambiguous. CDR3 length: 14 amino acids. Trimming pared 7 bases from V and 4 bases from J, leaving 13 bases between. Germline CDR1 MNHEY, CDR2 SVGAGI. DNA for the CDR3: TGTGCCAGCAAATTACGGATATCCACCGGGGAGCTGTTTTTT. Translated, it gives CASKLRISTGELFF.

The table lists this clonotype with a few counts. The genes are TRBV20-1 and TRBJ2-7; 7 positions match TRBD2. J lost 5 bases, V lost 1 base, and 20 bases had no gene match. This CDR3 has 18 amino acids. Germline CDR1 reads DFQATT; CDR2 reads SNEGSKA (reference sequence). CDR3 in DNA: TGCAGTGCTAGAGTCCCTTTGGGTAGTCTAGCTCGGGAGGACGAGCAGTACTTC. Encoded protein: CSARVPLGSLAREDEQYF.

This clonotype was counted once. This sequence joins TRBV29-1 and TRBJ2-5; D unclear. Germline CDR1 SQVTM, CDR2 ANQGSEA. The length of the CDR3 is 13 residues. V was trimmed by 1 base and J by 3 bases, leaving 9 bases between them. The CDR3 sequence is CSVEVIPEETQYF. For the CDR3, the DNA is TGCAGCGTTGAAGTCATTCCCGAAGAGACCCAGTACTTC.

The rearrangement joins TRBV5-1 to TRBJ2-1, with TRBD1 matching 9 bases. This CDR3 contains 16 residues. Unmatched junction bases numbered 9, after V lost 3 bases and J lost 5 bases. Germline lookup yields CDR1 SGHRS and CDR2 YFSETQ. The CDR3 spells CASSSRQGEKNNEQFF. CDR3 DNA: TGCGCCAGCAGCTCAAGACAGGGGGAAAAGAACAATGAGCAGTTCTTC.

About this clonotype itself: Relative to the germline gene, one junction end is altered; a read error may explain this. J is TRBJ2-4 and V is TRBV4-3; weak D call: TRBD2 (7 bases). Germline-derived CDR1 and CDR2 are LGHNA and YSLEER. The CDR3 has 15 amino acids. CDR3 in DNA: TGCGCCAGCAGTCAAGAAGGGGGGGGGACGGGTGAGCAGTACTTC. It yields the protein CASSQEGGGTGEQYF.

The chain combines TRBV9 with TRBJ2-6; no definite D call. Germline CDR1 reads SGDLS; CDR2 reads YYNGEE. The V end was cut by 0 bases, the J end by 4 bases, with 8 bases between. The CDR3 is made up of 15 amino acids. In DNA, the CDR3 is TGTGCCAGCAGCGTAGGAAACTTAGGGGCCAACGTCCTGACTTTC. The encoded protein is CASSVGNLGANVLTF.